This passage covers 3 T cell receptor beta chains from one sample sequenced in a study of T cell clonality in common variable immunodeficiency. The protocol was immunoSEQ multiplex PCR, while the TCRdb copy is restricted to in-frame clones and leaves out a portion. The repertoire consists of roughly 50,000 clones, none detected only once. Material: peripheral blood mononuclear cells. These receptors came from a person aged 18-69 years in good health.

This clone occurred many times. The read comes to an end 3 residues before the CDR3 does, leaving the germline J gene to fill in the end. The V gene is TRBV6-2 or TRBV6-3, the J gene TRBJ2-1, with 15 bases that match TRBD2. CDR3 length: 17 amino acids. Unmatched junction bases numbered 12, after V lost 8 bases and J lost 7 bases. Germline V CDR1 and CDR2: MNHEY, SVGEGT. The CDR3 region is CASCPPSGTSGRNEQFF. The CDR3 DNA, read in part, is TGTGCCAGCTGCCCACCTTCCGGGACTAGCGGGAGGAATGAG.

This clone was seen ten or more times. The CDR3 end lies 3 residues beyond the end of the read and is filled in from the germline J gene. The chain carries TRBV4-1 and TRBJ1-3; D might be TRBD1 (5 bases). The V and J ends lost 0 bases and 2 bases respectively, with 8 bases between them. Germline V gene sequence: CDR1 MGHRA, CDR2 YSYEKL. The CDR3 runs to 15 residues. Incomplete CDR3 DNA: TGCGCCAGCAGCCAAGATCGGGGGGCTGGAAACACC. It encodes CASSQDRGAGNT. The full CDR3 protein reads CASSQDRGAGNTIYF.

This clone was counted at least ten times. Read sequence stops 3 residues before the CDR3 end, and the germline J gene provides the missing end. The V gene is TRBV6-2 or TRBV6-3, the J gene TRBJ2-1; 10 positions agree with TRBD2. The V segment lost 1 base and the J segment 2 bases; nucleotides outside the gene matches: 2. CDR1 and CDR2 (germline): MNHEY, SVGEGT. The CDR3 runs to 16 residues. The CDR3 is CASSYYGTSAYNEQFF. The CDR3 bases that were read are TGTGCCAGCAGTTACTACGGGACTAGCGCCTACAATGAG.